This T cell receptor beta chain came from a study of blood T cell repertoires in COVID-19. The wider study: Samples of COVID-19 (acute and convalescent) were obtained from the United States, Italy and Spain. Sources were T cells, B-cell-depleted T cells, or PBMCs; the material itself was cDNA or gDNA.

Germline V gene data show CDR1 as SGHVS and CDR2 as FNYEAQ. This CDR3 is 15 amino acids long. The V gene end was trimmed by 3 bases and the J gene end by 4 bases; junction bases not matched to a gene: 7. In the original workflow: Estimation of nucleated cell counts was performed using reference gene primer amplification. Sequencing was performed with immunoSEQ multiplex PCR; in TCRdb, only in-frame clones are kept and a portion is missing. The DNA was the basis for D and trimming; V, J and clone size are from that table. The sample records some 200,000 clones, around 80% being singletons. The receptor was isolated from a middle-aged woman who had recovered from COVID-19. V usage is TRBV7-6 and J usage is TRBJ2-5, with 8 bases lining up with TRBD2. Sequencing was carried out using peripheral blood. CDR3 residues: CASSFAGTSAETQYF. The CDR3, as DNA: TGTGCCAGCAGCTTTGCCGGGACTAGTGCAGAGACCCAGTACTTC.